This T cell receptor (beta chain) was identified during a study of blood T cell repertoires in COVID-19. Study at large: Acute and convalescent COVID-19 samples came from the United States, Italy and Spain. PBMCs, B-cell-depleted T cells, or T cells provided the cDNA or gDNA that made up the material.

This CDR3 is built from 14 residues. Germline-derived CDR1 and CDR2 are MNHEY and SVGAGI. With V trimmed by 5 bases and J by 12 bases, 12 bases remained unmatched. Some clones are missing from TCRdb's copy, which holds only in-frame ones; the method was immunoSEQ multiplex PCR. The sample yields 250,000 to 300,000 clones, almost 85% seen once. Sequences were obtained from peripheral blood. The clonotype was recovered from a man in his fifties with active or convalescent COVID-19. V is TRBV6-5 and J is TRBJ2-1; 8 bases line up with TRBD1. The CDR3 loop reads CASSRGTGSPRQFF. CDR3 DNA: TGTGCCAGCAGTCGTGGGACAGGATCCCCCCGGCAGTTCTTC.